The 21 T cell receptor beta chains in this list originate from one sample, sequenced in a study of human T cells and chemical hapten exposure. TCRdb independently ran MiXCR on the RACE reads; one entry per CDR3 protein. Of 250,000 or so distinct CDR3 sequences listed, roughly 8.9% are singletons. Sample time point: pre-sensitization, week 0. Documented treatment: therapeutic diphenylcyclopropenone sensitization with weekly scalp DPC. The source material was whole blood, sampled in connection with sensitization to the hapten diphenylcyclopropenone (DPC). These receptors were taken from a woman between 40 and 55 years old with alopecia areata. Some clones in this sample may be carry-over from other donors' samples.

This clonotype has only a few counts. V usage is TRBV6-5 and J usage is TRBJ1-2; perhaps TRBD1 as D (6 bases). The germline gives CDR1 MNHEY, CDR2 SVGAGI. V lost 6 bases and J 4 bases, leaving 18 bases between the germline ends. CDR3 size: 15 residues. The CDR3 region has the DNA TGTGCCAGCAGCCACGGGACAACAACCGGCTATGGCTACACCTTC. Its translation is CASSHGTTTGYGYTF.

CDR3 in DNA: TGTGCCAGCAGTTTATCAGGGGTGCCTGGAAACACCATATATTTT. Translated: CASSLSGVPGNTIYF. The rearrangement links TRBV27 to TRBJ1-3, with D perhaps TRBD1 (5 bases). V lost 0 bases and J lost 2, with 8 bases in between. Looked up from germline, CDR1 is MNHEY and CDR2 is SMNVEV (reference sequence). This CDR3 is 15 amino acids long.

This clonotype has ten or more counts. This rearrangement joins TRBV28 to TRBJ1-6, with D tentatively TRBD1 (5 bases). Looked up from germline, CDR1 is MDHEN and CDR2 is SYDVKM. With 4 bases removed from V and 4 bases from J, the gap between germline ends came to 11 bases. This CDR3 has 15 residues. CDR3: CASSSWGQYNSPLHF. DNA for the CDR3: TGTGCCAGCAGTTCGTGGGGCCAGTATAATTCACCCCTCCACTTT.

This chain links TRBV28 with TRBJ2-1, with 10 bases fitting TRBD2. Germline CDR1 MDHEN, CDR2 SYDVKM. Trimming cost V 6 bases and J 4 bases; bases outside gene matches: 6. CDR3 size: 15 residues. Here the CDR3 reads CASRGLANLYNEQFF. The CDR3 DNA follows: TGTGCCAGCAGGGGACTAGCGAACCTTTACAATGAGCAGTTCTTC.

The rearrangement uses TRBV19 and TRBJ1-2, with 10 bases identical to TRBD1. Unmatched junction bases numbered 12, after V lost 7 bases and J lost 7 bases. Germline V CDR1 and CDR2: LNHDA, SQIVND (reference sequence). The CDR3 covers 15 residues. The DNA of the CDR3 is TGTGCCAGTATTCCTCCGGGACAGGGGACGTCTGGCTACACCTTC. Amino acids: CASIPPGQGTSGYTF.

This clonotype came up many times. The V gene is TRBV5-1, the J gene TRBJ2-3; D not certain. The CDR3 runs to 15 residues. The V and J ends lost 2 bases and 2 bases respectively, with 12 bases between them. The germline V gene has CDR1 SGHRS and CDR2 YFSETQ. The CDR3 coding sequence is TGCGCCAGCAGCTTTAAAGGGTCTACCACAGATACGCAGTATTTT. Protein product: CASSFKGSTTDTQYF.

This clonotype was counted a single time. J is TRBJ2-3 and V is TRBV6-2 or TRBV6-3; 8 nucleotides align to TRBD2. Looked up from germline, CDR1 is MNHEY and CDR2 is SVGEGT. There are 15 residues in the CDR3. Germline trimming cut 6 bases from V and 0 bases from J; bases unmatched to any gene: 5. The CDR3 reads CASRALAGSTDTQYF. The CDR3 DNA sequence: TGTGCCAGCAGAGCTTTAGCGGGAAGCACAGATACGCAGTATTTT.

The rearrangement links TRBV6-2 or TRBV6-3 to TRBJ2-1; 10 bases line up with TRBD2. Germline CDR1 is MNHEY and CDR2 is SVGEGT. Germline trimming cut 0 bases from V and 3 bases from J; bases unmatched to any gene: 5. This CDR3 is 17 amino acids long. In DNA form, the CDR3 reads TGTGCCAGCAGTTACTCTTCTAGCGGGAGTGTCTACAATGAGCAGTTCTTC. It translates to CASSYSSSGSVYNEQFF.

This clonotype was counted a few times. The CDR3 protein is CASSFAGLRGEQFF. For the CDR3, the DNA is TGTGCCAGCAGCTTCGCGGGACTGCGCGGGGAGCAGTTCTTC. This chain links TRBV11-2 with TRBJ2-1; D may be TRBD2 (6 bases). Trimming removed 3 bases from V and 10 bases from J, with 16 bases in between. CDR1 is SGHAT and CDR2 is FQNNGV in the germline V gene. The CDR3 is 14 amino acids.

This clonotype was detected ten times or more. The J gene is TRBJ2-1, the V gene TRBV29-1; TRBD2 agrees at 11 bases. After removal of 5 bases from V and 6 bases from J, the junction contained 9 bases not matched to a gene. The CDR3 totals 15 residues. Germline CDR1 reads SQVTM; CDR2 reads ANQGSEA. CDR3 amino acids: CSVLELAGVGNEQFF. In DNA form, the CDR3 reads TGCAGCGTTCTAGAACTAGCGGGAGTTGGCAATGAGCAGTTCTTC.

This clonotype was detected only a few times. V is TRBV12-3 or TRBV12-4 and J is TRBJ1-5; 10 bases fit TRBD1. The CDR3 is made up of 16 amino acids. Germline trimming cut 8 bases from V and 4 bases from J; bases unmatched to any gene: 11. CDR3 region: CASGPSGTGVNQPQHF. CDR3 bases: TGTGCCAGCGGCCCTTCCGGGACAGGGGTTAATCAGCCCCAGCATTTT.

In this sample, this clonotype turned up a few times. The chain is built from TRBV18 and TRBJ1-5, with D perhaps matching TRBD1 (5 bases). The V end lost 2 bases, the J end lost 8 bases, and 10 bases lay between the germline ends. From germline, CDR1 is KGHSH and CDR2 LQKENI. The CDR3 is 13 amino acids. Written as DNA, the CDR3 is TGTGCCAGCTCACCAGGCAGGGTGAAGCCCCAGCATTTT. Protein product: CASSPGRVKPQHF.

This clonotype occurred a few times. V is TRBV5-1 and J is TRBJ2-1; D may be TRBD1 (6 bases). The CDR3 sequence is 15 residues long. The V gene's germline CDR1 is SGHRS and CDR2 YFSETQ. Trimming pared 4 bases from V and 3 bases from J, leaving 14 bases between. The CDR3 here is CASSITGNSYNEQFF. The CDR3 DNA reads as TGCGCCAGCAGCATCACAGGGAATAGCTACAATGAGCAGTTCTTC. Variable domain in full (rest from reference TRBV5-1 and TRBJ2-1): KAGVTQTPRYLIKTRGQQVTLSCSPISGHRSVSWYQQTPGQGLQFLFEYFSETQRNKGNFPGRFSGRQFSNSRSEMNVSTLELGDSALYLCASSITGNSYNEQFFGPGTRLTVL.

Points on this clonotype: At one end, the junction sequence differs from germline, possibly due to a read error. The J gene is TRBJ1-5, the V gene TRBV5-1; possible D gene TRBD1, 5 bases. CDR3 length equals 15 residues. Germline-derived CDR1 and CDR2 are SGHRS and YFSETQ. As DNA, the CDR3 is TGCGTCAGCAGCTTGGGAGGGGCGGTAGGACAGCCCCAGCATTTT. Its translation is CVSSLGGAVGQPQHF.

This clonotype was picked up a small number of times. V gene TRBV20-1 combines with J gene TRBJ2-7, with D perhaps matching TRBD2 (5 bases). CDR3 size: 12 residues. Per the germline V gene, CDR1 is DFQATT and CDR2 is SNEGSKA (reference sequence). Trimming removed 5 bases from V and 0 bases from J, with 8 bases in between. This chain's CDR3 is CSAQTNSYEQYF. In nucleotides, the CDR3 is TGCAGTGCTCAGACTAACTCCTACGAGCAGTACTTC.

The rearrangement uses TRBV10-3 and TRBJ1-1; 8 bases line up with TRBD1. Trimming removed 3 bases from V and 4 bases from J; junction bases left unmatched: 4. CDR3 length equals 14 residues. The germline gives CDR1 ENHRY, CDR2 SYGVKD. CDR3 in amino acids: CAISDRTGGTEAFF. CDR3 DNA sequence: TGTGCCATCAGTGACCGAACAGGGGGCACTGAAGCTTTCTTT.

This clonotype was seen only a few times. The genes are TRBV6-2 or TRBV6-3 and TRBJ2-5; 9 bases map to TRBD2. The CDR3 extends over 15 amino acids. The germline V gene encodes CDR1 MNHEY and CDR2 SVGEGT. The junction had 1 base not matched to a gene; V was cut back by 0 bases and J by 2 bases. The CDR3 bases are TGTGCCAGCAGTTACTCCCTAGCGGGGCAAGAGACCCAGTACTTC. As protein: CASSYSLAGQETQYF.

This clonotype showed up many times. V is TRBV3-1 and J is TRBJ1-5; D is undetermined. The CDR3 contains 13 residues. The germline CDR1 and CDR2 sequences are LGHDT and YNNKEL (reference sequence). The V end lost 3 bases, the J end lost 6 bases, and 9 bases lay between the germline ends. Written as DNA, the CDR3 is TGTGCCAGCAGCCAGATCGCCGGTCAGCCCCAGCATTTT. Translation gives CASSQIAGQPQHF.

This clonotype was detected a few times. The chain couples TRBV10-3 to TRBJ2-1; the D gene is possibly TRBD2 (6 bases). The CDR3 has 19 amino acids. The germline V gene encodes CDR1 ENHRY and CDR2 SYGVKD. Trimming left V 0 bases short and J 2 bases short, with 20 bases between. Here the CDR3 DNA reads TGTGCCATCAGTGAGTCCGACAGCGGGTCTCCGCCCCCCTACAATGAGCAGTTCTTC. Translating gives CAISESDSGSPPPYNEQFF.

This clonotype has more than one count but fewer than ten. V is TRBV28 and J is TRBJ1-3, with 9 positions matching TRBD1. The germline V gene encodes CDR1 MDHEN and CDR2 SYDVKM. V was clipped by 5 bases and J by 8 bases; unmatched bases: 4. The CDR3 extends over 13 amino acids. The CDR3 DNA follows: TGTGCCAGCAGTCCGGGACAGGGAGACACCATATATTTT. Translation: CASSPGQGDTIYF.

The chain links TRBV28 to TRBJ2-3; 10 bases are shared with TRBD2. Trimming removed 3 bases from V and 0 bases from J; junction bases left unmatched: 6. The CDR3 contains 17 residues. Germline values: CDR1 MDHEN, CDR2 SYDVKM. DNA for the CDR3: TGTGCCAGCAGTTTGGGGACTAGCGCGAGGAGCACAGATACGCAGTATTTT. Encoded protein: CASSLGTSARSTDTQYF.